This TCR beta chain was sequenced in a study of cytomegalovirus exposure and HLA in healthy donors (dated by TCRdb to between 2016 and 2019). Background for the entire study: According to an earlier analysis of several hundred of the donors, about 170 million T cells yielded over 100 million unique TCR beta sequences and 276 Gb of sequence data. An early release that covered more than 550 HLA-typed donors contained 250 to 350 gigabases of sequencing data and tens of millions of unique TCR sequences. Of the roughly 400 genotyped donors, roughly 85% fell in the genetic ancestry cluster associated with self-reported Caucasian donors. The study aimed to test whether signatures of past pathogen exposure could be identified by cataloging public T cell receptors. Using immunosequencing, the study profiled T cell repertoires from 500 to 800 subjects and related those repertoires to cytomegalovirus serostatus. A separate validation cohort of roughly 130 different subjects was used in addition to the approximately 610-subject first cohort. To predict cytomegalovirus infection status, the study brought together high-throughput TCR immunosequencing, statistical association of individual TCRs with disease status, and machine learning. To study patterns of TCR occurrence, a later analysis re-analyzed previously published TCR beta repertoires from hundreds of donors and added high-resolution HLA genotyping. Rather than drawing on any new phenotypic data, the later analysis identified candidate immune exposures from TCR beta sequences and the way those sequences occurred across donors. An earlier analysis of fewer than 750 of the donors used high-throughput TCR beta sequencing to judge whether each TCR beta V gene segment behaved as functional or pseudogenic. Donor age, sex, ethnicity and CMV serostatus were compiled together with the repertoire data. In a later genetic analysis, genome-wide SNP genotypes for about 55% of the roughly 700 donors were used, and that subset was treated as a discovery cohort. All discovery cohort repertoires had been generated on a single sequencing platform. HLA typing included class I and class II loci at four-digit resolution. Typing coverage varied by locus: about 629-640 donors for A, B, C, DRB1 and DQB1; 500 to 550 for DQA1; over 600 for DPA1; about 450 for DPB1. Several DR-DQ haplotypes were handled as single units for association and clustering because linkage in the cohort was strong. Among 398 genotyped donors of the cohort, an average of roughly 240,000 unique TCR beta nucleotide sequences were sequenced per donor, about a sixth of them non-productive. Points the paper makes about the study in general: In vitro tests confirmed that a few of the cytomegalovirus-associated TCR beta chains recognize cytomegalovirus antigens. A later genetic analysis reported fewer N-insertions in productive TCRs among donors in an Asian-associated ancestry cluster than the roughly 700-donor mean. In a later analysis, several top co-occurrence clusters were reported to appear linked to parvovirus B19, influenza, CMV and Epstein-Barr virus. The authors suggested that the approach could potentially be generalized to other disease states and immunological phenotypes. In a later analysis, about 17,000 TCR beta sequences were associated with specific HLA alleles at a false discovery rate of 0.05. Presence/absence analyses assumed roughly uniform sequencing depth across donors, an assumption that may not hold. In a later analysis, HLA-associated TCR beta chains were found to be more clonally expanded and to have lower generation probabilities than equally common non-associated chains. Immune exposure information for the cohort was limited to CMV serostatus. The study gave a list of under 200 TCR beta chains associated with cytomegalovirus. In this cohort, only TCR beta chains were sequenced, and detectable features were limited by the absence of alpha or paired-chain data. Linkage disequilibrium might explain the correlated functional status among segregating V segments, but an unknown experimental factor could not be ruled out. In a later genetic analysis, a missense DCLRE1C variant was associated with V-gene and J-gene trimming of TCR beta chains, and the association was replicated in an independent cohort. Assigning TCR associations to individual alleles was difficult when HLA alleles, especially DR and DQ, strongly co-occurred. HLA typing was unavailable for some donors at each locus, so association tests used only the typed subset. According to a later analysis, TCR association rates differed among HLA loci, with DRB1 alleles showing the most associated TCRs and HLA-C alleles showing the fewest. A further reported finding was that TCR beta sequences accurately predicted the HLA-A and HLA-B alleles for most subjects in the first cohort. Across donors, most TCR sequences were observed very rarely, whereas some public TCRs were present in many individuals. Because the 87-base-pair reads could not distinguish some IMGT-functional V segments, including TRBV6-2 and TRBV6-3, those segments were excluded. Because counts were too low, about 18 rarely observed V segments, including chromosome 9 orphons, were excluded from the earlier analysis of 500 to 700 of the donors. In an earlier analysis of some 500 of the donors, most TCR beta V segments appeared in productive rearrangements about 87% or about 30% of the time, broadly matching IMGT annotations. In both the original and validation cohorts, the classifier was reported to diagnose cytomegalovirus status with high specificity and sensitivity. A group of highly shared sequence variants was considered likely to be a technical artifact of the sequencing pipeline. A later analysis found that most CMV-associated TCR beta chains appeared HLA-restricted, with HLA associations seemingly driven largely by CMV exposure.

Libraries were made using the immunoSEQ multiplex PCR assay. A mixture of 60 forward primers for TCR Vbeta segments and 13 reverse primers for TCR Jbeta segments was used in the multiplex PCR. The CDR3 region of rearranged TCR beta genes was amplified from genomic DNA by a multiplex PCR assay. The Illumina HiSeq System was used to sequence the amplified TCR beta libraries as 87-base-pair reads. The authors processed their data as follows. In a later analysis, 77 million or so unique TCR beta chains were counted across the 690 or so repertoires, and about 9.9 million of these chains were shared by at least two donors. A nearest-neighbor algorithm error-corrected the raw reads and collapsed the reads into unique sequences, merging closely related sequences to remove PCR and sequencing errors. To assign V, D and J gene segments, CDR3 sequences were aligned to IMGT reference sequences. Each retained sequence needed at least a six-nucleotide match to both a V gene segment and a J gene segment. Rearrangements were classified as productive when the CDR3 lacked stop codons and remained in frame with V and J, and all other rearrangements were classified as non-productive. CDR3 was defined according to IMGT convention as the region running from the second conserved V-encoded cysteine to the conserved J-encoded phenylalanine. In an earlier analysis of roughly 610 of the donors, sequences lacking an unambiguous match to a single V gene segment were excluded. An earlier analysis of several hundred of the donors called V segments functional above 56.7% productive rearrangements and segregating when the between-donor standard deviation exceeded 5%. A statistical classification framework was built to diagnose cytomegalovirus status from the catalog of TCR beta chain sequences. A later analysis assigned V and J genes by comparing TCR nucleotide sequences with IMGT/GENE-DB human TR gene sequences. Using the TCRdist pipeline, a later analysis assigned CDR3 sequences along with most-parsimonious VDJ recombination scenarios. In a later analysis, each TCR beta chain was defined by its CDR3 amino acid sequence together with its V-gene family, and reads lacking a unique V-gene family were excluded. As a way to deal with suspected cross-contamination and a sequencing artifact, a later analysis dropped over 550 nucleotide sequences that were highly shared and had low generation probability. For each public chain, a later analysis derived a clonal expansion index from normalized ranks of inferred template counts within each repertoire. In a later analysis, generation probabilities were computed with a VDJ recombination model fitted to out-of-frame rearrangements, and the resulting probabilities were checked against IGoR. In a later analysis, hypergeometric tests were used to score TCR-TCR, TCR-HLA and TCR-CMV co-occurrence, with a repertoire-size bias correction applied to TCR pairs. False discovery rates were estimated in a later analysis by permuting HLA or CMV assignments 20 times. In a later analysis, co-occurring TCRs were grouped using DBSCAN, with TCRdist sequence similarity added in when clustering inside HLA-allele-positive subsets. Co-occurrence clustering excluded repertoires with fewer than 30,000 or more than 120,000 public chains, plus five with anomalous nucleotide sharing. TCRdb provides this immuneACCESS table in a form limited to in-frame rearrangements. Some clones are lacking; in checked studies, under half of them reflect an unresolved V gene, and why the rest are absent is not known. V, J and clone size are taken as reported in that table, and D and trimming were inferred from the DNA itself. The sample records more than 85,000 clones, 60% to 70% of which are singletons. The ten largest clones take up about 5.9% of the sample.

The cohort consisted of hundreds of healthy bone marrow donors. At the time of sampling, all cohort members were nominally healthy, though unrecorded immune exposures were likely present. The donor was CMV seronegative and belonged to the group of several hundred seronegative cohort members. Every donor gave a peripheral blood sample, and the peripheral blood mononuclear cells from that sample were used for TCR beta sequencing. Genomic DNA was extracted from the blood cell samples with the Qiagen DNeasy Blood Extraction Kit. Including the terminal cysteine and phenylalanine, the CDR3 comprises 14 residues. Left in the record is the CDR3 DNA by itself, 42 bases read in frame from the first base. For CDR1 and CDR2, the germline V gene lists SQVTM and ANQGSEA. V trim: 6 bases; J trim: 4 bases; unmatched bases: 11. This clone was recorded a few times. Which antigen it targets is not known. No base qualities exist here, and no much larger clone lies one base off it.

The clonotype was recovered from a young woman in good health and CMV-seronegative. The sample was PBMCs. This chain joins TRBV29-1 to TRBJ2-5, and 7 bases in between align with TRBD1. CDR3 sequence: CSVSRGRIGETQYF. The nucleotide sequence is given as TGCAGCGTCTCCAGGGGGAGAATAGGAGAGACCCAGTACTTC.